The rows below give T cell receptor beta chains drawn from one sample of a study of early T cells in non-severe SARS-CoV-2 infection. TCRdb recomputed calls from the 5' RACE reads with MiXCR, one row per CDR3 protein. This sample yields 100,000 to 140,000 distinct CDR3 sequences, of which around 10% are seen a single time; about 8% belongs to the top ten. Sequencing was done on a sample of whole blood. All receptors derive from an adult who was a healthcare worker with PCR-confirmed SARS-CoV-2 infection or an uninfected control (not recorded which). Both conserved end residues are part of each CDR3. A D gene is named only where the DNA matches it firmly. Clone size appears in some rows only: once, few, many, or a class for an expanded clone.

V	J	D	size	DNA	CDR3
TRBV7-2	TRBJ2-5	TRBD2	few	TGTGCCAGCAGCTTCGCGACTAGCGGCCAAGAGACCCAGTACTTC	CASSFATSGQETQYF
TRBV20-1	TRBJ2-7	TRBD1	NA	TGCAGTGCTAGAGAACCCGGGACAGGGGGCTACGAGCAGTACTTC	CSAREPGTGGYEQYF
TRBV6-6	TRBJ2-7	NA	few	TGTGCCAGCAGATTTCCTAGCCCCGAGGCCGAGCAGTACTTC	CASRFPSPEAEQYF
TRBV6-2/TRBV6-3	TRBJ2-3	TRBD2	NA	TGTGCCAGCAGTTACGCGGGGGACGATACGCAGAATTTT	CASSYAGDDTQNF
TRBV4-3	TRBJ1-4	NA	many	TGCGCCAGCAGCCTTGACAGAGAAAAACTGTTTTTT	CASSLDREKLFF
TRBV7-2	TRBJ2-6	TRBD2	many	TGTGCCAGCAGCTTACACGGGGCGGGTCTAGCGGGACCTGGGGCCAACGTCCTGACTTTC	CASSLHGAGLAGPGANVLTF
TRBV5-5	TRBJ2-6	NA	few	TGTGCCAGCAGCTTCTTAAATTCTGGGGCCGACGTCCTGACTTTC	CASSFLNSGADVLTF
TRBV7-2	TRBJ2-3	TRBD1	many	TGTGCCAGCAGCCGGGACAGGGCCACAGATACGCAGTATTTT	CASSRDRATDTQYF
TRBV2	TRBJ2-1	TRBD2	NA	TGTGCCAGTCTAGGACTAGCGGGAGGTAATGAGCAGTTCTTC	CASLGLAGGNEQFF
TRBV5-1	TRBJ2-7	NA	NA	TGCGCCAGCAGCTCCTTAGGCGCTTCCTACGAGCAGTACTTC	CASSSLGASYEQYF